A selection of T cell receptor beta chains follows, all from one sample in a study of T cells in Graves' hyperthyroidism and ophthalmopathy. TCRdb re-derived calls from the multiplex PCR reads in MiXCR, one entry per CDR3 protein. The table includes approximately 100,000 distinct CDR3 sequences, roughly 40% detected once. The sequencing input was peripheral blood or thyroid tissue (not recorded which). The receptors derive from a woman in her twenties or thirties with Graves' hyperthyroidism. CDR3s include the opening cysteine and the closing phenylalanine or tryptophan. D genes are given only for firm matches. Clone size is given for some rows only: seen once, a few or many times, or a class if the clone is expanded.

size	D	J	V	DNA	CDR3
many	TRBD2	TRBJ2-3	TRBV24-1	TGTGCCACCAGTGATGCGGCTAGCGGGTACCTTAGCACAGATACGCAGTATTTT	CATSDAASGYLSTDTQYF
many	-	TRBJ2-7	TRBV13	TGTGCCAGCATCCTAGCGGCAGGGCCAGGGGGCTACGAGCAGTACTTC	CASILAAGPGGYEQYF
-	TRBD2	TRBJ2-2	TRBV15	TGTGCCACCAGCAGCCGAGAGATGTGGCGAGCGGGAGTAACCGGGGAGCTGTTTTTT	CATSSREMWRAGVTGELFF
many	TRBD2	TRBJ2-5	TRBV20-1	TGCAGTGCTAGAGATCAGAGACTAGCGGGAGAGACCCAGTACTTC	CSARDQRLAGETQYF
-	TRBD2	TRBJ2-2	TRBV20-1	TGCAGTGCTAGGAGACTAGCGGGAGCCGGGGAGCTGTTTTTT	CSARRLAGAGELFF
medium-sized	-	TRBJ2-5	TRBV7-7	TGTGCTAGCAGCGAAACAGGGGAGGGATCGGAGACCCAGTACTTC	CASSETGEGSETQYF
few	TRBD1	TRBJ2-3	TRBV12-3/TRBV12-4	TGTGCCAGCAGTTTAGTTTTAACAGGGGCAGATACGCAGTATTTT	CASSLVLTGADTQYF
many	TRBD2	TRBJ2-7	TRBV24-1	TGTGCCCCCCGGGAGGGGCTGTACGAGCAGTACTTC	CAPREGLYEQYF
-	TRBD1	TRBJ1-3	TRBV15	TGTGCCACCCGTGGGACAGGGGTCTCTGGGGCCACCATATATTTT	CATRGTGVSGATIYF
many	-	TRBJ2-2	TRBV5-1	TGCGCCAGCAGCTTGGTGGGGAACACCGGGGAGCTGTTTTTT	CASSLVGNTGELFF
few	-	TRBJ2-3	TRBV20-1	TGCAGTACTACAGCATACCCCGGGACAAGAGACACAGATACGCAGTATTTT	CSTTAYPGTRDTDTQYF
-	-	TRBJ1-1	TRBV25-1	TGTGCCAGCGTGGGGGCGTGGGGCACTGAAGCTTTCTTT	CASVGAWGTEAFF
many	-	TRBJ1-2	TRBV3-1	TGTGCCAGCAGCCAAGATCTAGCATCCTATGGCTACACCTTC	CASSQDLASYGYTF
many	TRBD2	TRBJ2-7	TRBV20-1	TGCAGTGCTCGTAGCGGGAGGACAAACTACGAGCAGTACTTC	CSARSGRTNYEQYF
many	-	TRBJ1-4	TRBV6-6	TGTGCCAGCAGCCCTTGGGGCGGGTCCAATGAAAAACTGTTTTTT	CASSPWGGSNEKLFF
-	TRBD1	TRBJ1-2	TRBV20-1	TGCAGTGCTAGAGATCACAGGGGGCACGGGGGCAGAGGCTATGGCTACACCTTC	CSARDHRGHGGRGYGYTF
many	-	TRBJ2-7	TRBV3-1	TGTGCCAGCAGCCCCTTGGGCCAGCACTACGAGCAGTACTTC	CASSPLGQHYEQYF
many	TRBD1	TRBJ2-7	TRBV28	TGTGCCAGCACTTCCCGGGACAGGGGCTTCGAGCAGTACTTC	CASTSRDRGFEQYF
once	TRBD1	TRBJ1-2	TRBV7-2	TGTGCCAGCAGCCTAAGACAGGGGGCTGGGGACTATGGCTACACCTTC	CASSLRQGAGDYGYTF
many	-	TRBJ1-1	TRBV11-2	TGTGCCAGCAGCTTATGGGGGGCGCGGGACACTGAAGCTTTCTTT	CASSLWGARDTEAFF
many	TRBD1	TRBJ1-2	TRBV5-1	TGCGCCAGCAGCTTGCTGACAGGGGGCGGCGGCTACACCTTC	CASSLLTGGGGYTF
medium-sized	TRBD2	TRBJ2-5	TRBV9	TGTGCCAGCAGCGTACGGGAGGCGGAGGGGGAGACCCAGTACTTC	CASSVREAEGETQYF